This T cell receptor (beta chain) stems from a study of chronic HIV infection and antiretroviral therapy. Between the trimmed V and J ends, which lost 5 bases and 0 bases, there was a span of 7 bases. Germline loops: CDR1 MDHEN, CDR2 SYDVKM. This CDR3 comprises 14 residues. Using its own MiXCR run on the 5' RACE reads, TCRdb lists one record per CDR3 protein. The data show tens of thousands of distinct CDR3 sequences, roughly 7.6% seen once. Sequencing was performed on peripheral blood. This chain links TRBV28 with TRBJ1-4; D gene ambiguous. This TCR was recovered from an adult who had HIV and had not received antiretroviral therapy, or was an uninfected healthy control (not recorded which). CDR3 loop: CASSDSTTNEKLFF. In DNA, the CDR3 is TGTGCCAGCAGTGACTCGACAACTAATGAAAAACTGTTTTTT.